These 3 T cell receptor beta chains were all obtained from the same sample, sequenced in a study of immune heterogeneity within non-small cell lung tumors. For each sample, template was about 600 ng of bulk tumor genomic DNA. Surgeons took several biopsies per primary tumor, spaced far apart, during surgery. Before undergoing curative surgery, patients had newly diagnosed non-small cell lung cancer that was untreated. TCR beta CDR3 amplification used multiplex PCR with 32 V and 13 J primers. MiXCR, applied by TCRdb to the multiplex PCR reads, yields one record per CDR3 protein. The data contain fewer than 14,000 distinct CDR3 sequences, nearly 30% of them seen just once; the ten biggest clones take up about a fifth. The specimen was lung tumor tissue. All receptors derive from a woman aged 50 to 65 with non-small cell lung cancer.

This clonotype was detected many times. The CDR3 DNA sequence: TGTGCCAGCAGCCAGGTCCGGGGCTCTGGGGCCAACGTCCTGACTTTC. This gives the protein CASSQVRGSGANVLTF. The chain employs TRBV3-1 and TRBJ2-6; a weak D match, TRBD2 (5 bases). In germline, CDR1 is LGHDT, CDR2 YNNKEL (reference sequence). CDR3 length: 16 amino acids. The germline V and J ends were trimmed by 3 bases and 0 bases, with 9 bases remaining between them.

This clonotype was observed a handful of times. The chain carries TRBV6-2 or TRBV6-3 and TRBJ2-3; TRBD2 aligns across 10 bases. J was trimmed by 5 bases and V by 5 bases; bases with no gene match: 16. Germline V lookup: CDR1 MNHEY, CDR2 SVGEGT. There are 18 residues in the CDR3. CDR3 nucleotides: TGTGCCAGCAGTACGCCCGGGGGAGCGGGAGGGCCAATAGATACGCAGTATTTT. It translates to CASSTPGGAGGPIDTQYF.

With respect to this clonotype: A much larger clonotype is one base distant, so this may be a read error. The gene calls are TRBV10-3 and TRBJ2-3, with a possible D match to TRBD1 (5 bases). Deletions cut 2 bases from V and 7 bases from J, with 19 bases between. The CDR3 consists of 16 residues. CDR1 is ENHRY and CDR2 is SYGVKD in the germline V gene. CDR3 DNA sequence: TGTGCCATCAGTGAGCCCGGAACACAGGTAGGATATACGCAGTATTTT. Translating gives CAISEPGTQVGYTQYF.